A single sample is the source of the 8 T cell receptor beta chains below, sequenced in a study of response to subunit inactivated influenza vaccine. MiXCR was run by TCRdb on the RT-PCR reads, yielding one entry per CDR3 protein. The sample shows hundreds of thousands of distinct CDR3 sequences, 6.5% to 8% of them seen only once. The source material was PBMCs from blood, sampled about 24 months after vaccination. The receptors come from a man aged 45-69 years who received an inactivated influenza vaccine.

The chain uses TRBV27 and TRBJ2-5; 8 bases are a match to TRBD2. This CDR3 comprises 14 residues. Germline CDR1 reads MNHEY; CDR2 reads SMNVEV (reference sequence). V lost 6 bases and J lost 5; bases outside the gene matches: 8. The DNA for the CDR3 is TGTGCCAGCAGGGGAACTAGCGGTTGGGAGACCCAGTACTTC. Amino acid sequence: CASRGTSGWETQYF.

This clonotype was seen ten or more times. V is TRBV6-5 and J is TRBJ2-5; 9 positions match TRBD1. The CDR3 spans 14 residues. J gave up 4 bases and V 3 bases, and 3 bases lay outside the gene matches. Germline values: CDR1 MNHEY, CDR2 SVGAGI. As DNA, the CDR3 is TGTGCCAGCAGTTATCGGGACAGGGTAGAGACCCAGTACTTC. As protein: CASSYRDRVETQYF.

This clonotype was detected a few times. The rearrangement uses TRBV30 and TRBJ1-2; D remains unclear. Trimming cost V 0 bases and J 2 bases, with 10 bases left between them. The CDR3 runs to 14 residues. Germline V CDR1 and CDR2: GTSNPN, SVGIG (reference sequence). The CDR3 sequence is CAWSVPGPNYGYTF. CDR3 coding DNA: TGTGCCTGGAGTGTACCCGGGCCGAACTATGGCTACACCTTC.

This clonotype was observed a handful of times. The chain links TRBV29-1 to TRBJ2-7; TRBD1 matches at 10 bases. The CDR3 extends over 13 amino acids. The ends lost 4 bases at V and 2 bases at J; junction bases unmatched: 2. Germline V CDR1 and CDR2: SQVTM, ANQGSEA. The chain's CDR3 is CSVGDRGPYEQYF. The DNA of the CDR3 is TGCAGCGTTGGGGACAGGGGCCCCTACGAGCAGTACTTC.

The chain carries TRBV11-1 and TRBJ2-2; either TRBD1 or TRBD2 may fit D (5 bases each). V lost 5 bases and J 0 bases, leaving 19 bases between the germline ends. This CDR3 comprises 18 residues. Germline CDR1 reads SGHAT; CDR2 reads FQDESV (reference sequence). DNA of the CDR3: TGTGCCAGCAGCCCACCTCGGGGCAGGACCTCGAACACCGGGGAGCTGTTTTTT. Encoded protein: CASSPPRGRTSNTGELFF.

This clonotype was observed a few times. This rearrangement joins TRBV24-1 to TRBJ1-2; 7 positions agree with TRBD1. The CDR3 sequence is 16 residues long. Per the germline V gene, CDR1 is KGHDR and CDR2 is SFDVKD. V trimming: 4 bases; J trimming: 8 bases; junction bases outside the gene matches: 15. In DNA form, the CDR3 reads TGTGCCACCAGTGACCATCAGGTGACAGGGCTAAGAGGCTACACCTTC. Its protein product is CATSDHQVTGLRGYTF.

This clonotype was picked up a small number of times. CDR3 nucleotide sequence: TGCGCCAGTGGACAGATACTGCAAGAGACCCAGTACTTC. Its protein product is CASGQILQETQYF. The J gene is TRBJ2-5, the V gene TRBV4-1, with D perhaps TRBD1 (6 bases). Trimming took off 9 bases at V and 2 bases at J, with 13 bases between the two ends. Germline CDR1 and CDR2: MGHRA and YSYEKL. The CDR3 has 13 residues.

This clonotype has a single count. The CDR3 protein is CAWSDRPGRDTGELFF. Written as DNA, the CDR3 is TGTGCCTGGAGTGACAGACCCGGGCGGGACACCGGGGAGCTGTTTTTT. The V gene is TRBV30, the J gene TRBJ2-2; D might be TRBD2 (5 bases). Per the germline V gene, CDR1 is GTSNPN and CDR2 is SVGIG (reference sequence). There are 16 residues in the CDR3. Trimming took off 1 base at V and 3 bases at J, with 15 bases between the two ends.